The 3 T cell receptor beta chains presented below share a single source sample, sequenced in a study of blood T cells in healthy people across ages. For the second PCR, which ran for about 7 to 12 cycles, a sample-barcoded 5' primer and a J-beta primer mix were used. TCRdb re-analysed the 5' RACE reads in MiXCR, keeping a single row per CDR3 protein. The table includes some 890,000 distinct CDR3 sequences, under 35% detected once. This same sample was also taken into another study, of T cells of mothers and their children.

What was sequenced was blood. These receptors came from a woman in her thirties or forties in good health.

This chain links TRBV3-1 with TRBJ2-3; 10 bases fit TRBD2. Per the germline V gene, CDR1 is LGHDT and CDR2 is YNNKEL (reference sequence). This CDR3 contains 16 residues. V shed 0 bases, J shed 2 bases, and the junction held 2 bases outside the gene matches. CDR3 amino acids: CASSQDLAGATDTQYF. In nucleotides, the CDR3 is TGTGCCAGCAGCCAAGATCTAGCGGGGGCCACAGATACGCAGTATTTT.

This clonotype was counted once. J is TRBJ1-4 and V is TRBV27; D gene uncertain. The CDR3 sequence is 16 residues long. Germline V CDR1 and CDR2: MNHEY, SMNVEV (reference sequence). V shed 7 bases and J shed 4 bases, with 19 bases lying between them. The CDR3 loop is CASTLSRSAVNEKLFF. The CDR3 region has the DNA TGTGCCAGCACCCTCTCCAGGTCAGCCGTTAATGAAAAACTGTTTTTT. Looking up the rest from reference TRBV27 and TRBJ1-4 gives the full variable domain: EAQVTQNPRYLITVTGKKLTVTCSQNMNHEYMSWYRQDPGLGLRQIYYSMNVEVTDKGDVPEGYKVSRKEKRNFPLILESPSPNQTSLYFCASTLSRSAVNEKLFFGSGTQLSVL.

The sample holds many counts of this clonotype. The V call is TRBV28, the J call TRBJ2-7, with a weak D call TRBD1 (6 bases). Trimming left V 5 bases short and J 2 bases short, with 10 bases between. CDR1 is MDHEN, CDR2 SYDVKM, per germline. This CDR3 has 13 amino acids. The CDR3 DNA is TGTGCCAGCAGTAAACAGGGAACCTACGAGCAGTACTTC. Its translation is CASSKQGTYEQYF.